Here is one T cell receptor beta chain with its context. This specimen includes other DNA sequences encoding the same CDR3. Authors' processing steps: Estimated nucleated cell counts came from reference gene primer amplification. The data were produced by immunoSEQ multiplex PCR, yet TCRdb's version contains in-frame clones alone and is incomplete. V, J and clone size reflect that table, while D and trimming were determined from the DNA. The sample contains 250,000 or so clones, 80% to 90% of which appear only once. Germline lookup yields CDR1 LNHDA and CDR2 SQIVND (reference sequence). The CDR3 loop spans 15 amino acids. Trimming left V 1 base short and J 5 bases short, with 14 bases between. The data were obtained in a study of blood T cell repertoires in COVID-19. Cohort allocation depended upon clinical history that participants reported. Contact with a PCR-confirmed or clinician-diagnosed COVID-19 case occurred within 2 weeks of entry.

This TCR derives from a woman aged 40 to 50 who had been exposed to COVID-19. J is TRBJ2-5 and V is TRBV19; D perhaps matches TRBD2 (7 bases). The specimen sequenced was PBMCs or T cells enriched from blood (not recorded which). CDR3: CASSIGAGAGETQYF. CDR3 coding DNA: TGTGCCAGTAGTATAGGCGCGGGGGCCGGGGAGACCCAGTACTTC.